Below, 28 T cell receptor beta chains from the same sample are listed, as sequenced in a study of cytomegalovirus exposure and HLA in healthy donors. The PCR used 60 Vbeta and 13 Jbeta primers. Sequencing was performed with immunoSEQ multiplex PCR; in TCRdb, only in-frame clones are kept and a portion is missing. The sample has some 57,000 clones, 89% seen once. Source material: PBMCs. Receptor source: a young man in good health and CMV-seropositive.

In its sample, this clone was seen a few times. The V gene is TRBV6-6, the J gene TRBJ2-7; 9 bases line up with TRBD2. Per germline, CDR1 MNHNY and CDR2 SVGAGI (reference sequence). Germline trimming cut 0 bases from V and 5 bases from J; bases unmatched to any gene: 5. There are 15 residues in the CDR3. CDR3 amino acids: CASSYSTSGHDEQYF. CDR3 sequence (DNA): TGTGCCAGCAGTTACTCGACTAGCGGCCATGACGAGCAGTACTTC.

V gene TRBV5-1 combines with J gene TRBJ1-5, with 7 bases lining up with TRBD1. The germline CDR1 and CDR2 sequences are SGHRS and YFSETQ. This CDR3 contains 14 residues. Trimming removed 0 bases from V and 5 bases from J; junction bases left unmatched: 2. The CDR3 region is CASSLGDRDQPQHF. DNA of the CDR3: TGCGCCAGCAGCTTGGGGGACAGAGATCAGCCCCAGCATTTT.

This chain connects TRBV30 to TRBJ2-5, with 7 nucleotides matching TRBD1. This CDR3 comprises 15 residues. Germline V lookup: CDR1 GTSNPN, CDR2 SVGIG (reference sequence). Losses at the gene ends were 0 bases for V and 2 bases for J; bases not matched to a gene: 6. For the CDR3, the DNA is TGTGCCTGGAGTGTAGGGTTGGGACAGCAAGAGACCCAGTACTTC. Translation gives CAWSVGLGQQETQYF.

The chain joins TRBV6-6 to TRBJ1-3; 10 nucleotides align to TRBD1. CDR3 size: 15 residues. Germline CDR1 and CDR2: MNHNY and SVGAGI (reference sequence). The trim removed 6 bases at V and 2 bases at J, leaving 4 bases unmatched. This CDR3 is CASSQTGGPGNTIYF. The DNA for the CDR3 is TGTGCCAGCAGCCAGACAGGGGGCCCTGGAAACACCATATATTTT.

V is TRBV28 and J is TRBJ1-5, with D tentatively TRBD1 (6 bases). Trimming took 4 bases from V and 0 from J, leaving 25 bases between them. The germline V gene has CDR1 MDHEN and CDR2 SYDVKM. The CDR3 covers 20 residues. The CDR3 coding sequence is TGTGCCAGCAGTTCCCTCCGGGACATCCTCTGGGTTTATAGCAATCAGCCCCAGCATTTT. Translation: CASSSLRDILWVYSNQPQHF.

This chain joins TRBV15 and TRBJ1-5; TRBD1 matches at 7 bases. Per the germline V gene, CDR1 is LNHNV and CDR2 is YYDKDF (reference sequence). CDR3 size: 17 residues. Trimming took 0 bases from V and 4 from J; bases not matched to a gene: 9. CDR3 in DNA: TGTGCCACCAGCAGAGATGGTAGGGGGCAACGGAATCAGCCCCAGCATTTT. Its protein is CATSRDGRGQRNQPQHF.

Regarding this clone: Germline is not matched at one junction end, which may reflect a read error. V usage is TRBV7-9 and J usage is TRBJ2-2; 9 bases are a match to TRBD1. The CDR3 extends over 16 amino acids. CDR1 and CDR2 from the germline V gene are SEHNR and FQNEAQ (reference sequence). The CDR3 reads CSSSHSGQGNTGELFF. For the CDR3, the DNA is TGTTCCAGCAGCCACTCGGGACAGGGGAACACCGGGGAGCTGTTTTTT.

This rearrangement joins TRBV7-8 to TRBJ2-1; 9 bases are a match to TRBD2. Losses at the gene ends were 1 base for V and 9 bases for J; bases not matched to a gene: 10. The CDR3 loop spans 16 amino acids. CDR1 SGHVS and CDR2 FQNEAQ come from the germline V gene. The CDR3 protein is CASSLGGVAGVGEQFF. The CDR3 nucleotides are TGTGCCAGCAGCTTAGGAGGTGTAGCGGGAGTCGGTGAGCAGTTCTTC.

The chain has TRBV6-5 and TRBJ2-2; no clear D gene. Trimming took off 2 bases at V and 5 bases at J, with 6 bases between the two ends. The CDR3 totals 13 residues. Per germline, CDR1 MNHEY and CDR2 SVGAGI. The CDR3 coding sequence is TGTGCCAGCAGTTACCAATTTACCGGGGAGCTGTTTTTT. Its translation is CASSYQFTGELFF.

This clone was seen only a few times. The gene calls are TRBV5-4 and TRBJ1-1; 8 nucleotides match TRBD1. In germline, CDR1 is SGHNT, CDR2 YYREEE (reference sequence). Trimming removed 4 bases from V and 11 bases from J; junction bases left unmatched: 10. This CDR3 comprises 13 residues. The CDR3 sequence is CASSLYQGASAFF. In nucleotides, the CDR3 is TGTGCCAGCAGCCTGTACCAGGGGGCATCGGCTTTCTTT.

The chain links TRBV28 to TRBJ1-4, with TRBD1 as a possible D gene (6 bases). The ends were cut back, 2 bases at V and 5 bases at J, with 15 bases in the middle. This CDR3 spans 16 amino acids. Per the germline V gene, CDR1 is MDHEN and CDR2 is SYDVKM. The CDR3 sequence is CASSLIWGRENEKLFF. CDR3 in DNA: TGTGCCAGCAGTTTAATCTGGGGGCGCGAAAATGAAAAACTGTTTTTT.

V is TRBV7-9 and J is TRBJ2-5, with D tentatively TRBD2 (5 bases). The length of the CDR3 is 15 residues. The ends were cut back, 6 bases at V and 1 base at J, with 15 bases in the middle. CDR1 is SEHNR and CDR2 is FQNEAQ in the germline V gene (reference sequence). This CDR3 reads CASSLRRVGQETQYF. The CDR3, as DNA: TGTGCCAGCAGTCTAAGGCGGGTAGGCCAAGAGACCCAGTACTTC. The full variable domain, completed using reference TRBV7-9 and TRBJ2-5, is DTGVSQNPRHKITKRGQNVTFRCDPISEHNRLYWYRQTLGQGPEFLTYFQNEAQLEKSRLLSDRFSAERPKGSFSTLEIQRTEQGDSAMYLCASSLRRVGQETQYFGPGTRLLVL.

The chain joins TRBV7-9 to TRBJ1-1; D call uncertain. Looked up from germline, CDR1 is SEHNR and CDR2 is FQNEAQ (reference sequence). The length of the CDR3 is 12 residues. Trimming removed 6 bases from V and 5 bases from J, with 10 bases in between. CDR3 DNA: TGTGCCAGCAGTCGCGGCCCGACTGAAGCTTTCTTT. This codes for CASSRGPTEAFF.

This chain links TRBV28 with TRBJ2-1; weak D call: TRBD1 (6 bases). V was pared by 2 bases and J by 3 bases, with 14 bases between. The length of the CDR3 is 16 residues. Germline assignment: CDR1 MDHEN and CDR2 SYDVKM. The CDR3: CASSLGQGPYYNEQFF. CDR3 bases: TGTGCCAGCAGTTTAGGGCAGGGGCCTTACTACAATGAGCAGTTCTTC.

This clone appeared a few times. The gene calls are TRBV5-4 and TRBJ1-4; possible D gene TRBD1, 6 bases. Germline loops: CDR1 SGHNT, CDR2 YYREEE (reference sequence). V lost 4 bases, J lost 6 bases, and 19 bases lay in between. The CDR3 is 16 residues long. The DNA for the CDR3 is TGTGCCAGCAGCCTAGGAGCCAAGGGGGGGGATGAAAAACTGTTTTTT. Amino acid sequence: CASSLGAKGGDEKLFF.

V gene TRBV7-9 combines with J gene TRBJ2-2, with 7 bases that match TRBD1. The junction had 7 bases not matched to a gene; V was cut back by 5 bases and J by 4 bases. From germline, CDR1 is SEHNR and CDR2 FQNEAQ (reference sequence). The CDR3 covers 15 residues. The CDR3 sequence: CASSRGGSGTGELFF. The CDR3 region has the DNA TGTGCCAGCAGCCGAGGGGGCTCGGGCACCGGGGAGCTGTTTTTT.

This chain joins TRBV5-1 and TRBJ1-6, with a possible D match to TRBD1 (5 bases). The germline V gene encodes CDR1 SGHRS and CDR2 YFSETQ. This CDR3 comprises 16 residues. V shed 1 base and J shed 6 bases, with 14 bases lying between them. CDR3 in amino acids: CASSLTAAGPNSPLHF. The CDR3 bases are TGCGCCAGCAGCTTGACGGCAGCGGGGCCTAATTCACCCCTCCACTTT.

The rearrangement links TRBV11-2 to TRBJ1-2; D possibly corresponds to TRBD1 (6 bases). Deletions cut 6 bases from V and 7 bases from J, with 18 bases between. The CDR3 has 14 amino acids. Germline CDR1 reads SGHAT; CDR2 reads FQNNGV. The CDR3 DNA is TGTGCCAGCAGTTTACCAACAGGGAGGGGTGGCTACACCTTC. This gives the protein CASSLPTGRGGYTF.

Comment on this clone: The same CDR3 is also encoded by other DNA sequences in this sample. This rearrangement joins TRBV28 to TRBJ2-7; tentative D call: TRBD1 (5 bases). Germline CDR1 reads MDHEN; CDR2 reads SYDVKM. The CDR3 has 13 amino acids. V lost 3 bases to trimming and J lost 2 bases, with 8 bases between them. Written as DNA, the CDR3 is TGTGCCAGCAGTTTGGACACGACCTACGAGCAGTACTTC. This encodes CASSLDTTYEQYF.

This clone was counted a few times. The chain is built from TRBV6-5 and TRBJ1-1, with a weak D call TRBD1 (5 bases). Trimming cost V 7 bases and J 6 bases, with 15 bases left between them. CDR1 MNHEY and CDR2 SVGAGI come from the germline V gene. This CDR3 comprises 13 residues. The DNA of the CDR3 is TGTGCCAGCACGGCGGGGGAACACTCTGAAGCTTTCTTT. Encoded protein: CASTAGEHSEAFF.

CDR3 residues: CASSPGQEANYGYTF. The CDR3 coding sequence is TGTGCCAGCAGCCCCGGACAGGAAGCTAACTATGGCTACACCTTC. V gene TRBV7-6 combines with J gene TRBJ1-2, with 7 nucleotides matching TRBD1. This CDR3 spans 15 amino acids. The V gene's germline CDR1 is SGHVS and CDR2 FNYEAQ. J lost 0 bases, V lost 5 bases, and 6 bases had no gene match. Combining the CDR3 with reference TRBV7-6 and TRBJ1-2 gives the whole variable domain GAGVSQSPRYKVTKRGQDVALRCDPISGHVSLYWYRQALGQGPEFLTYFNYEAQQDKSGLPNDRFSAERPEGSISTLTIQRTEQRDSAMYRCASSPGQEANYGYTFGSGTRLTVV.

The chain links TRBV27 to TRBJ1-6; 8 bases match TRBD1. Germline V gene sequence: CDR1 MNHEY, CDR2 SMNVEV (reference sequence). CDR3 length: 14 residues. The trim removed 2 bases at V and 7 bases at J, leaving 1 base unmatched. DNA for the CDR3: TGTGCCAGCAGTTTAACAGGGGGAAATTCACCCCTCCACTTT. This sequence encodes CASSLTGGNSPLHF.

CDR3: CAWSVQVNTEAFF. CDR3 nucleotides: TGTGCCTGGAGTGTACAGGTGAACACTGAAGCTTTCTTT. The V call is TRBV30, the J call TRBJ1-1, with D possibly being TRBD1 (5 bases). V shed 0 bases and J shed 0 bases, with 5 bases lying between them. Germline CDR1 and CDR2: GTSNPN and SVGIG (reference sequence). This CDR3 is built from 13 residues.

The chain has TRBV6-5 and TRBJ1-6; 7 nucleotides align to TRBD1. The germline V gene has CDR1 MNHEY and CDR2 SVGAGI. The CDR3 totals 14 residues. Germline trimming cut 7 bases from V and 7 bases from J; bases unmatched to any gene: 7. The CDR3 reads CASTPTGNNSPLHF. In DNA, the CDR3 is TGTGCCAGCACTCCGACAGGGAACAATTCACCCCTCCACTTT.

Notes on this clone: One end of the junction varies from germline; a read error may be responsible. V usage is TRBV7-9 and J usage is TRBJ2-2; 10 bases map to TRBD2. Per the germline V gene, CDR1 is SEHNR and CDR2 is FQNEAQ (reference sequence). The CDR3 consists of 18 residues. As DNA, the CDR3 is TGTGCCAGCAGCTCTAATCCAGCGGGAGGGCCGAAAACCGGGGAGCTGTTTTTT. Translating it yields CASSSNPAGGPKTGELFF. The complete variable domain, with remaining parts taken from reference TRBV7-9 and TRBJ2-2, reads DTGVSQNPRHKITKRGQNVTFRCDPISEHNRLYWYRQTLGQGPEFLTYFQNEAQLEKSRLLSDRFSAERPKGSFSTLEIQRTEQGDSAMYLCASSSNPAGGPKTGELFFGEGSRLTVL.

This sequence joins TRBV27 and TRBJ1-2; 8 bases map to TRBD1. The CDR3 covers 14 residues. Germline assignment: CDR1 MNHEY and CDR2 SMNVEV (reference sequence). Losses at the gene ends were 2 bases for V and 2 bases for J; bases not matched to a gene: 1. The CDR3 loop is CASSLRTGNYGYTF. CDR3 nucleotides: TGTGCCAGCAGTTTAAGGACAGGGAACTATGGCTACACCTTC.

For the CDR3, the DNA is TGTGCCAGCAGCCAAAGGACAGGGGGTTTCTACGAGCAGTACTTC. This translates into CASSQRTGGFYEQYF. This chain joins TRBV7-9 and TRBJ2-7; 10 nucleotides agree with TRBD1. Losses at the gene ends were 5 bases for V and 3 bases for J; bases not matched to a gene: 7. Per germline, CDR1 SEHNR and CDR2 FQNEAQ (reference sequence). The CDR3 runs 15 residues. The whole variable domain, remainder taken from reference TRBV7-9 and TRBJ2-7, is DTGVSQNPRHKITKRGQNVTFRCDPISEHNRLYWYRQTLGQGPEFLTYFQNEAQLEKSRLLSDRFSAERPKGSFSTLEIQRTEQGDSAMYLCASSQRTGGFYEQYFGPGTRLTVT.

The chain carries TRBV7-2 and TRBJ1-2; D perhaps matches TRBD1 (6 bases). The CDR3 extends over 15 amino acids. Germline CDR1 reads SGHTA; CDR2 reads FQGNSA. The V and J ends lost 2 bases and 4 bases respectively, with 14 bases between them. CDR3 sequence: CASSLFRQGIYGYTF. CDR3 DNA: TGTGCCAGCAGCTTATTCCGGCAGGGGATCTATGGCTACACCTTC.